Shown below are 10 T cell receptor beta chains from a single sample sequenced in a study of blood T cell repertoires in COVID-19. This table comes from immunoSEQ multiplex PCR, and its TCRdb copy is limited to in-frame clones, with some not included. The sample has 380,000 or so clones; around 87% are singletons. Sequences were obtained from PBMCs or T cells enriched from blood (not recorded which). The receptors originated from a young man who had recovered from COVID-19.

The chain combines TRBV2 with TRBJ1-1, with D possibly TRBD1 on 5 matching bases. CDR3 length: 14 residues. Trimming stripped 7 bases from V and 5 bases from J, with 17 bases between. Germline V gives CDR1 SNHLY, CDR2 FYNNEI. Here the CDR3 DNA reads TGTGCCAGCATCCGATGGGACGGGGGGACTGAAGCTTTCTTT. Amino acids: CASIRWDGGTEAFF.

V usage is TRBV5-6 and J usage is TRBJ1-1; D might be TRBD1 (6 bases). Germline CDR1 SGHDT, CDR2 YYEEEE. The V end lost 2 bases, the J end lost 1 base, and 9 bases lay between the germline ends. The CDR3 totals 14 residues. CDR3 in amino acids: CASSFPGQNTEAFF. CDR3 in DNA: TGTGCCAGCAGCTTCCCGGGACAGAACACTGAAGCTTTCTTT.

The V and J genes are TRBV3-1 (or the pseudogene TRBV3-2) and TRBJ2-2, with a weak D call TRBD2 (6 bases). This CDR3 has 17 residues. V lost 2 bases, J lost 2 bases, and 15 bases lay in between. Germline CDR1 and CDR2: LGHDT and YNNKEL (reference sequence). DNA for the CDR3: TGTGCCAGCAGCCAAATATTGACTAGGGTCAACACCGGGGAGCTGTTTTTT. Encoded protein: CASSQILTRVNTGELFF.

This sequence joins TRBV5-1 and TRBJ1-1, with a weak D call TRBD1 (6 bases). Germline V gives CDR1 SGHRS, CDR2 YFSETQ. CDR3 length: 14 amino acids. The V end was cut by 0 bases, the J end by 5 bases, with 11 bases between. CDR3 loop: CASSLEAGATEAFF. CDR3 coding DNA: TGCGCCAGCAGCTTGGAGGCGGGGGCGACTGAAGCTTTCTTT.

This sequence joins TRBV9 and TRBJ2-3; 9 positions match TRBD2. J gave up 5 bases and V 4 bases, and 11 bases lay outside the gene matches. Germline-derived CDR1 and CDR2 are SGDLS and YYNGEE. The CDR3 length is 16 residues. The CDR3 region is CASSPPTRGGLDTQYF. The DNA of the CDR3 is TGTGCCAGCAGCCCCCCGACGCGGGGGGGCTTAGATACGCAGTATTTT.

The J gene is TRBJ2-1, the V gene TRBV6-2 or TRBV6-3, with 15 bases lining up with TRBD2. With 2 bases clipped from V and 7 bases from J, the junction kept 15 bases outside the gene matches. Germline V gene sequence: CDR1 MNHEY, CDR2 SVGEGT. The CDR3 has 20 residues. CDR3 sequence reads: CASSYVLGTSGGLRENEQFF. The CDR3 coding sequence is TGTGCCAGCAGTTACGTCCTAGGGACTAGCGGGGGGCTGAGGGAGAATGAGCAGTTCTTC.

This sequence joins TRBV12-3 or TRBV12-4 and TRBJ1-5; a weak D match, TRBD1 (5 bases). The CDR3 is 13 amino acids. The germline V and J ends were trimmed by 5 bases and 7 bases, with 12 bases remaining between them. The CDR3, as DNA: TGTGCCAGCAGTCAAATTACAGGACAGCCCCAGCATTTT. It is translated as CASSQITGQPQHF.

The chain uses TRBV19 and TRBJ2-7; 9 bases align to TRBD1. Germline CDR1 reads LNHDA; CDR2 reads SQIVND (reference sequence). The trim removed 3 bases at V and 2 bases at J, leaving 5 bases unmatched. This CDR3 is built from 15 residues. Here the CDR3 reads CASSIAGTGTYEQYF. The DNA of the CDR3 is TGTGCCAGTAGTATCGCCGGGACAGGGACCTACGAGCAGTACTTC.

The chain is built from TRBV7-8 and TRBJ1-2; possibly TRBD1 for D (5 bases). The CDR3 is 15 residues long. Trimming left V 1 base short and J 5 bases short, with 14 bases between. Germline assignment: CDR1 SGHVS and CDR2 FQNEAQ. CDR3 sequence reads: CASSLVARGVYGYTF. CDR3 DNA: TGTGCCAGCAGCTTAGTGGCCCGGGGGGTATATGGCTACACCTTC.

The rearrangement links TRBV3-1 (or the pseudogene TRBV3-2) to TRBJ1-6, with 7 bases that match TRBD1. CDR1 and CDR2 from the germline V gene are LGHDT and YNNKEL (reference sequence). The CDR3 loop spans 15 amino acids. Trimming took 7 bases from V and 9 from J; bases not matched to a gene: 12. The CDR3 here is CASTASGGKGSPLHF. The CDR3 coding sequence is TGTGCCAGCACCGCCTCAGGGGGGAAGGGTTCACCCCTCCACTTT.